This TCR beta chain was observed in a study of beta chain features in type 1 diabetes. Germline lookup yields CDR1 MDHEN and CDR2 SYDVKM. This CDR3 comprises 14 residues. The J segment lost 7 bases and the V segment lost 10 bases, leaving 14 bases of the junction unmatched. The whole isolated RNA underwent reverse transcription, so sequencing captured expressed TCRB transcripts. Produced via immunoSEQ multiplex PCR; TCRdb's table is partial and in-frame only. The sample comprises hundreds of thousands of clones, approximately 8.2% of which are singletons, and less than 0.45% rests with the top ten. Sequenced material: central memory CD4+ T cells from blood. This clonotype was obtained from a woman between 18 and 29 years old in good health. V gene TRBV28 combines with J gene TRBJ2-5; 8 nucleotides align to TRBD2. The CDR3 reads CATRISGSVGTQYF. In nucleotides, the CDR3 is TGTGCCACCCGTATCAGCGGGAGCGTCGGGACCCAGTACTTC.